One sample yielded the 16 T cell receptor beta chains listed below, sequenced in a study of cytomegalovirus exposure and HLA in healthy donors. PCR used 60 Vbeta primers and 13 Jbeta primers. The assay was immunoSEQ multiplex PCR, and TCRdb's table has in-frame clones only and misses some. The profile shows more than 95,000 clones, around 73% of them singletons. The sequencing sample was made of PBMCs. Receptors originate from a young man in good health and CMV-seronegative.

CDR3 in DNA: TGTGCCAGCAGCCCCCTGGGGGGAGGGAAGAATTCACCCCTCCACTTT. Its protein product is CASSPLGGGKNSPLHF. The rearrangement joins TRBV9 to TRBJ1-6; tentatively, D is TRBD1 (5 bases). The germline V and J ends were trimmed by 4 bases and 7 bases, with 18 bases remaining between them. Germline loops: CDR1 SGDLS, CDR2 YYNGEE. The CDR3 length is 16 residues.

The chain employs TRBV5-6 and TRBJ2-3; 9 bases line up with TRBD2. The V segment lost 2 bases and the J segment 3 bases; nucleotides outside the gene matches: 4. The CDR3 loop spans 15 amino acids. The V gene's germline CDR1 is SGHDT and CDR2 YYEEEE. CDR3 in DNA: TGTGCCAGCAGCTTTCGCGGGGGGGCGACAGATACGCAGTATTTT. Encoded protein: CASSFRGGATDTQYF.

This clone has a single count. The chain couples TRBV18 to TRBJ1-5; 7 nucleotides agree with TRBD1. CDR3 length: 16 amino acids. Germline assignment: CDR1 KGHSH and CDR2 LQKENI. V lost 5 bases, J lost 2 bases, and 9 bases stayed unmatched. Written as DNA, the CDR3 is TGTGCCAGCTCATTTGGACAGGACGGAGGCAATCAGCCCCAGCATTTT. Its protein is CASSFGQDGGNQPQHF. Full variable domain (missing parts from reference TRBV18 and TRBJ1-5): NAGVMQNPRHLVRRRGQEARLRCSPMKGHSHVYWYRQLPEEGLKFMVYLQKENIIDESGMPKERFSAEFPKEGPSILRIQQVVRGDSAAYFCASSFGQDGGNQPQHFGDGTRLSIL.

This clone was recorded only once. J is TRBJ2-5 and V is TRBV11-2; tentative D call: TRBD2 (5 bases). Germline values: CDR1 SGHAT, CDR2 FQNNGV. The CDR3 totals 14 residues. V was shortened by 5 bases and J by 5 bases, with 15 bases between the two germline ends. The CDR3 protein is CASSPPGIRETQYF. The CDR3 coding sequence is TGTGCCAGCAGCCCCCCGGGGATAAGGGAGACCCAGTACTTC.

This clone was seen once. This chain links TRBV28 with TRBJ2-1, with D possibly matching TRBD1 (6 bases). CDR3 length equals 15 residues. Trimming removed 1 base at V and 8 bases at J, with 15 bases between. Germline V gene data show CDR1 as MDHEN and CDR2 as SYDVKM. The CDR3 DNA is TGTGCCAGCAGTTTATCTCAGGGGAATAAGGATGAGCAGTTCTTC. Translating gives CASSLSQGNKDEQFF.

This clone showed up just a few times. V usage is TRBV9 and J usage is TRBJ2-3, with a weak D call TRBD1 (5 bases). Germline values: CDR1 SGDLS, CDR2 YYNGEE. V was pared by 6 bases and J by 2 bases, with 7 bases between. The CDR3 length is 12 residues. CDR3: CASTRDTDTQYF. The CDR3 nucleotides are TGTGCCAGCACCAGGGACACAGATACGCAGTATTTT.

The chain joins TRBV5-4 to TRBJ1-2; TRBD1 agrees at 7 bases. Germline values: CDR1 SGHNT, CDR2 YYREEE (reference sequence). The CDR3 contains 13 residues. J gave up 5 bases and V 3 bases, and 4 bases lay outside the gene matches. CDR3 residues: CASSSPGQYGYTF. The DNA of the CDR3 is TGTGCCAGCAGCTCGCCGGGACAGTATGGCTACACCTTC.

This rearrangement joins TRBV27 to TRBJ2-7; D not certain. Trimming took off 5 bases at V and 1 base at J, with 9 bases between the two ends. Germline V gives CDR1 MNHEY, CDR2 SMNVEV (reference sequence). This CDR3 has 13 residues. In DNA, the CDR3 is TGTGCCAGCAGTCATACAGTGTCCTACGAGCAGTACTTC. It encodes CASSHTVSYEQYF.

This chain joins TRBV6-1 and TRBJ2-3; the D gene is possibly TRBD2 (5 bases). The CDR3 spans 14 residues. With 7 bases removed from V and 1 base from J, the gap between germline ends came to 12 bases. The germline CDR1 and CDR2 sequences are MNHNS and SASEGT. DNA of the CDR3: TGTGCCAGCAACCAGGACTGGCGCACAGATACGCAGTATTTT. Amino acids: CASNQDWRTDTQYF.

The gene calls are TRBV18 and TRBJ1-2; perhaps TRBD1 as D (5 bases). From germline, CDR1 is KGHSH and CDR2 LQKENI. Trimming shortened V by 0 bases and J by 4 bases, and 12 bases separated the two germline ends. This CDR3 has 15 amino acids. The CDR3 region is CASSPPSQGGYGYTF. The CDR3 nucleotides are TGTGCCAGCTCACCACCGTCTCAGGGCGGCTATGGCTACACCTTC.

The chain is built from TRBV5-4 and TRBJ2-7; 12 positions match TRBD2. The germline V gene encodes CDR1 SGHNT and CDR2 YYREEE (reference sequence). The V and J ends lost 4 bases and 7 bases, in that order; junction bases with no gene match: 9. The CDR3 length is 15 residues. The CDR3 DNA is TGTGCCAGCAGCAACCTACTAGCGGGAGGTTTTGAGCAGTACTTC. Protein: CASSNLLAGGFEQYF.

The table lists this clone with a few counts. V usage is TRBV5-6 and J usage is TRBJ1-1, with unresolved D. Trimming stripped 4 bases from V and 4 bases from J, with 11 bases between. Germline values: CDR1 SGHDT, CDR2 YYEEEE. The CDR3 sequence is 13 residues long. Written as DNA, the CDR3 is TGTGCCAGCAGCACACGTCCTGGCACTGAAGCTTTCTTT. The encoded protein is CASSTRPGTEAFF.

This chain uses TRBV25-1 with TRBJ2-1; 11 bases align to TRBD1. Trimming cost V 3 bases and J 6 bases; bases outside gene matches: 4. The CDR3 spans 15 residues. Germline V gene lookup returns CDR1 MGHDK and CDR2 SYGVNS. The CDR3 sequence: CASSEGDRGVNEQFF. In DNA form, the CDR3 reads TGTGCCAGCAGTGAGGGGGACAGGGGGGTCAATGAGCAGTTCTTC.

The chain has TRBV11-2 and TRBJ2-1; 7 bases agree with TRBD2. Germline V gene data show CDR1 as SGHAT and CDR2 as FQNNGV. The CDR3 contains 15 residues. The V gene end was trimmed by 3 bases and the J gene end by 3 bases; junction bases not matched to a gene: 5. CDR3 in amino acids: CASSFSGDYYNEQFF. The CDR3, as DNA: TGTGCCAGCAGCTTCAGCGGGGATTACTACAATGAGCAGTTCTTC.

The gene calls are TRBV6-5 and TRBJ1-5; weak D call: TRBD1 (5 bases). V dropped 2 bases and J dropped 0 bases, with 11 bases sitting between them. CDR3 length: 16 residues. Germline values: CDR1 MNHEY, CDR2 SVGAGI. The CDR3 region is CASSYGGDGSNQPQHF. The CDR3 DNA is TGTGCCAGCAGTTACGGAGGGGACGGTAGCAATCAGCCCCAGCATTTT.

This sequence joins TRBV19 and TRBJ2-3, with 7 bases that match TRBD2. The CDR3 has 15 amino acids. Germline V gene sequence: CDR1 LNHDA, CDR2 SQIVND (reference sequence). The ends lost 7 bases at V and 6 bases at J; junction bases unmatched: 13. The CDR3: CASNGNGGRSDTQYF. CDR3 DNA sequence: TGTGCCAGTAATGGAAACGGCGGGAGATCTGATACGCAGTATTTT.